This is a list of T cell receptor beta chains from one sample in a study of identical twins. From the 5' RACE reads, TCRdb called clonotypes with MiXCR, one entry per CDR3 protein. The sample shows 200,000 to 250,000 distinct CDR3 sequences, over 12% of them seen only once. Sequenced: memory (CD45RO+) T cells sorted from blood. These receptors were obtained from a woman under 30 in good health. CDR3s include the opening cysteine and the closing phenylalanine or tryptophan. A D gene is named only where the DNA matches it firmly. Clone size is shown for a subset of rows, as once, few, many or a class of expanded clone.

D,V,J,size,CDR3,DNA
TRBD2,TRBV3-1,TRBJ2-5,.,CASSQGTRAKGTQYF,TGTGCCAGCAGCCAGGGGACTAGGGCGAAGGGGACCCAGTACTTC
TRBD1,TRBV5-6,TRBJ1-5,many,CASSWGQAKYSNQPQHF,TGTGCCAGCAGCTGGGGACAGGCAAAATATAGCAATCAGCCCCAGCATTTT
TRBD2,TRBV7-2,TRBJ2-2,.,CASSPTPGLAGTGELFF,TGTGCCAGCAGCCCGACGCCGGGACTAGCGGGAACCGGGGAGCTGTTTTTT
TRBD1,TRBV7-9,TRBJ1-2,few,CASSLSGQGTLSYTF,TGTGCCAGCAGCTTAAGCGGACAGGGCACTTTGAGCTACACCTTC
.,TRBV12-3/TRBV12-4,TRBJ1-1,many,CASSFATNTEAFF,TGTGCCAGCAGTTTCGCGACGAACACTGAAGCTTTCTTT
TRBD1,TRBV24-1,TRBJ2-3,.,CATSGTGAGDTQYF,TGTGCCACCAGCGGGACAGGGGCGGGCGATACGCAGTATTTT
.,TRBV9,TRBJ1-1,.,CASSVGNLNTEAFF,TGTGCCAGCAGCGTAGGTAACCTCAACACTGAAGCTTTCTTT
.,TRBV20-1,TRBJ1-5,.,CSASSQGKQAQHF,TGCAGTGCTAGTTCCCAGGGAAAACAGGCCCAGCATTTT
.,TRBV6-5,TRBJ1-6,few,CASSYSSGSRSIPLHF,TGTGCCAGCAGTTACTCGAGCGGGAGCCGATCAATCCCCCTCCACTTT
TRBD2,TRBV6-2/TRBV6-3,TRBJ2-1,.,CASSWDYRFNEQFF,TGTGCCAGCAGCTGGGACTACAGGTTTAATGAGCAGTTCTTC
.,TRBV20-1,TRBJ2-5,few,CSAPPGTNQETQYF,TGCAGTGCTCCCCCTGGGACAAACCAAGAGACCCAGTACTTC
TRBD2,TRBV20-1,TRBJ2-1,few,CSASRGLAGGYEQFF,TGCAGTGCTAGCCGGGGACTAGCGGGAGGTTATGAGCAGTTCTTC
.,TRBV21-1,TRBJ1-5,few,CASSDSGGRQPQHF,TGTGCCAGCAGTGACAGTGGGGGCAGGCAGCCCCAGCATTTT
.,TRBV19,TRBJ2-3,few,CASSGLASTDTQYF,TGTGCCAGTAGTGGCCTTGCGAGCACAGATACGCAGTATTTT
.,TRBV5-1,TRBJ2-7,few,CASGDRNHEQYF,TGCGCCAGCGGCGACAGGAATCACGAGCAGTACTTC
.,TRBV14,TRBJ2-1,.,CASSQGRHNEQFF,TGTGCCAGCAGCCAAGGGAGACACAATGAGCAGTTCTTC
TRBD2,TRBV6-2/TRBV6-3,TRBJ2-2,.,CASSYSGLAGTGELFF,TGTGCCAGCAGTTACTCGGGACTAGCGGGCACCGGGGAGCTGTTTTTT
TRBD2,TRBV5-4,TRBJ2-3,few,CASSGGAGFGTDTQYF,TGTGCCAGCAGCGGAGGAGCGGGGTTTGGCACAGATACGCAGTATTTT
.,TRBV6-5,TRBJ2-6,.,CASSYSRAGVSGANVLTF,TGTGCCAGCAGTTACTCGAGAGCAGGGGTCTCTGGGGCCAACGTCCTGACTTTC
.,TRBV7-2,TRBJ2-5,.,CASSLGGLHQETQYF,TGTGCCAGCAGCTTAGGGGGGCTACACCAAGAGACCCAGTACTTC
.,TRBV19,TRBJ2-2,.,CASSPGRAIGELFF,TGTGCCAGTAGTCCCGGCCGAGCCATCGGGGAGCTGTTTTTT
.,TRBV6-5,TRBJ1-1,.,CASSWARTVNTEAFF,TGTGCCAGCAGTTGGGCCCGAACAGTGAACACTGAAGCTTTCTTT
TRBD1,TRBV20-1,TRBJ1-1,few,CSARIFSGQGAFF,TGCAGTGCTAGAATTTTCTCGGGACAGGGAGCTTTCTTT
.,TRBV7-2,TRBJ2-3,.,CASRSTGQLSGGTQYF,TGTGCCAGCAGGAGTACGGGACAGCTTTCTGGGGGGACGCAGTATTTT
TRBD2,TRBV4-1,TRBJ2-1,.,CASSGLAGSNNEQFF,TGCGCCAGCAGCGGACTAGCGGGAAGCAACAATGAGCAGTTCTTC
.,TRBV6-2/TRBV6-3,TRBJ1-1,few,CASSYVWERAEAFF,TGTGCCAGCAGTTACGTGTGGGAACGGGCTGAAGCTTTCTTT
.,TRBV20-1,TRBJ1-3,.,CSAWGGANSGNTIYF,TGCAGTGCATGGGGGGGGGCAAACTCTGGAAACACCATATATTTT
TRBD2,TRBV5-1,TRBJ2-2,few,CASSLLAGGNTGELFF,TGCGCCAGCAGCCTTCTAGCGGGAGGTAACACCGGGGAGCTGTTTTTT
TRBD2,TRBV7-2,TRBJ2-3,few,CASSPRVAGGADTQYF,TGTGCCAGCAGTCCACGTGTAGCGGGAGGAGCAGATACGCAGTATTTT
.,TRBV11-2,TRBJ2-1,once,CASSLSTQRGYNEQFF,TGTGCCAGCAGCTTAAGTACCCAGCGAGGGTACAATGAGCAGTTCTTC
TRBD2,TRBV12-3/TRBV12-4,TRBJ2-7,.,CASSLTGGGRSYEQYF,TGTGCCAGCAGTTTGACCGGGGGAGGGCGCTCCTACGAGCAGTACTTC
.,TRBV6-1,TRBJ1-2,.,CASSPTGLNGYTF,TGTGCCAGCAGTCCTACAGGGCTAAATGGCTACACCTTC
.,TRBV7-2,TRBJ2-3,.,CASSSLVADTQYF,TGTGCCAGCAGCTCACTAGTGGCAGATACGCAGTATTTT